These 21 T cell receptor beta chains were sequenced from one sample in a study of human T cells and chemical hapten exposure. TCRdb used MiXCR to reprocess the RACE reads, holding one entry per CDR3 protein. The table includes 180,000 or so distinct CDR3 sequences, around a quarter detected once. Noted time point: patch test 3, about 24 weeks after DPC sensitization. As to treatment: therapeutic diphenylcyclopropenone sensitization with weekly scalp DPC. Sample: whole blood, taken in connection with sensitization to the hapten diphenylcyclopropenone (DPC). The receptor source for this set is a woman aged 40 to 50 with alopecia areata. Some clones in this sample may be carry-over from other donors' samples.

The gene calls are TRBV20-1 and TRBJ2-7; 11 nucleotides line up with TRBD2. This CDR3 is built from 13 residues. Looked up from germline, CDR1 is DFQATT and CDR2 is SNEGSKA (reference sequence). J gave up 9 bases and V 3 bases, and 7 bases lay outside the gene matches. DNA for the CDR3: TGCAGTGCTAGTTCCCTTGGGACTAGCGGGCAGTACTTC. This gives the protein CSASSLGTSGQYF.

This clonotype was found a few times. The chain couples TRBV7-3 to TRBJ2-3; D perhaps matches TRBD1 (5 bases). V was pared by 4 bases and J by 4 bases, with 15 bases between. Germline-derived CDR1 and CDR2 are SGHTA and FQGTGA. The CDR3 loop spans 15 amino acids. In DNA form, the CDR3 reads TGTGCCAGCAGCTCCGTTGTAGGGGTACCAGATACGCAGTATTTT. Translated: CASSSVVGVPDTQYF.

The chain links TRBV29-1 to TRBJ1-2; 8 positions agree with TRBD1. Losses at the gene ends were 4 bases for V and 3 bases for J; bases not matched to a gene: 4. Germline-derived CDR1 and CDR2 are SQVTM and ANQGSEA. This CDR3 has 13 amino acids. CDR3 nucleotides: TGCAGCGTTGGACAGGGACAGGACTATGGCTACACCTTC. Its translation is CSVGQGQDYGYTF.

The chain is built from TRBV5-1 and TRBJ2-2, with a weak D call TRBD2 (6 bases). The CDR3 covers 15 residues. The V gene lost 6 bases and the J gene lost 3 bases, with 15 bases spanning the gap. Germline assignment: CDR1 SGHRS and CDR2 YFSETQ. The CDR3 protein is CASKRLATDTGELFF. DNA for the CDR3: TGCGCCAGCAAGCGGCTAGCGACCGACACCGGGGAGCTGTTTTTT. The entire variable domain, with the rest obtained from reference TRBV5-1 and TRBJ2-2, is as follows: KAGVTQTPRYLIKTRGQQVTLSCSPISGHRSVSWYQQTPGQGLQFLFEYFSETQRNKGNFPGRFSGRQFSNSRSEMNVSTLELGDSALYLCASKRLATDTGELFFGEGSRLTVL.

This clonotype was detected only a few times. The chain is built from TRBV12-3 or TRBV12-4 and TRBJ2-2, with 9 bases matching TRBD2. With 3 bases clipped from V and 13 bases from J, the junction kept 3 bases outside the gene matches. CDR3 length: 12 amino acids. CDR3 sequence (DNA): TGTGCCAGCAGTTTCGGAGCGGGAGGGCTGTTTTTT. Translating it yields CASSFGAGGLFF.

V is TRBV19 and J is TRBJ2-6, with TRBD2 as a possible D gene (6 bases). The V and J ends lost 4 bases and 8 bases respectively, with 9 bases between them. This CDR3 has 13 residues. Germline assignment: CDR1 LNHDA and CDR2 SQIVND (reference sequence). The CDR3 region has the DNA TGTGCCAGTAGTACGGGAGATCCCAACGTCCTGACTTTC. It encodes CASSTGDPNVLTF. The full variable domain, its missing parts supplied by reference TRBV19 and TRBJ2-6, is DGGITQSPKYLFRKEGQNVTLSCEQNLNHDAMYWYRQDPGQGLRLIYYSQIVNDFQKGDIAEGYSVSREKKESFPLTVTSAQKNPTAFYLCASSTGDPNVLTFGAGSRLTVL.

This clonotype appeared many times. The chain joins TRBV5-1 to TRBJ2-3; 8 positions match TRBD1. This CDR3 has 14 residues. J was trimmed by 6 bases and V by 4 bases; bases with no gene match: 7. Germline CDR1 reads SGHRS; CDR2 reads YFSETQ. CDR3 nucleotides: TGCGCCAGCAGCCCAACGGGACAGGAGGATACGCAGTATTTT. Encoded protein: CASSPTGQEDTQYF.

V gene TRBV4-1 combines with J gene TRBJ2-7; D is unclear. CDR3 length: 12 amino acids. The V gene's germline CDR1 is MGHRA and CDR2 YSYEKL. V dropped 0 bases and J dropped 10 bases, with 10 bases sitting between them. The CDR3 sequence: CASSQDPEHQYF. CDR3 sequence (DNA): TGCGCCAGCAGCCAAGATCCGGAACACCAGTACTTC.

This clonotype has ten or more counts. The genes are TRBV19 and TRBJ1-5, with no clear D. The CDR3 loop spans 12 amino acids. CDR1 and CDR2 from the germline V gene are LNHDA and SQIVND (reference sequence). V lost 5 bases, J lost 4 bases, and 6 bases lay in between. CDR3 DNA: TGTGCCAGTAGTCGACTTAATCAGCCCCAGCATTTT. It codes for CASSRLNQPQHF. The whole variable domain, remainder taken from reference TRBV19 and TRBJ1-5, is DGGITQSPKYLFRKEGQNVTLSCEQNLNHDAMYWYRQDPGQGLRLIYYSQIVNDFQKGDIAEGYSVSREKKESFPLTVTSAQKNPTAFYLCASSRLNQPQHFGDGTRLSIL.

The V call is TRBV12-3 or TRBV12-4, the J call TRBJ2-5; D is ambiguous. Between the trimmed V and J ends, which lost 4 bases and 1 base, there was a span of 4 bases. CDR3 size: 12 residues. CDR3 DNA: TGTGCCAGCAGTTGGATCCAAGAGACCCAGTACTTC. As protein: CASSWIQETQYF.

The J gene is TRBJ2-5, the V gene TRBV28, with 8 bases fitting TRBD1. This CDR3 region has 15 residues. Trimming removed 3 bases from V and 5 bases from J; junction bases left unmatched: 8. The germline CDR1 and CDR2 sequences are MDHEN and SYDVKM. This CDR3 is CASSFSGGAQETQYF. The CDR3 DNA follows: TGTGCCAGCAGTTTCTCAGGGGGCGCCCAGGAGACCCAGTACTTC.

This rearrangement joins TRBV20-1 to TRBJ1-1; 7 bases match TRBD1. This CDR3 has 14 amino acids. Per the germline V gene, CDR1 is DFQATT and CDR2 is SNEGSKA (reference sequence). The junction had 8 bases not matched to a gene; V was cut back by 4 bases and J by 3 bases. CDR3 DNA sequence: TGCAGTGCTACACAGATGGGGACAGACACTGAAGCTTTCTTT. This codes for CSATQMGTDTEAFF.

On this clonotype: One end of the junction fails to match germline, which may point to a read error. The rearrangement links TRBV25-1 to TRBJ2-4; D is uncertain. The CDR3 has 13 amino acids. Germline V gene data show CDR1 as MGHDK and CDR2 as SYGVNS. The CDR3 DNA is TGTGCCGGCAGTGGTTCCGCCAAAAACATTCAGTACTTC. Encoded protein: CAGSGSAKNIQYF. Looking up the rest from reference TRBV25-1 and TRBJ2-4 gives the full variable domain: EADIYQTPRYLVIGTGKKITLECSQTMGHDKMYWYQQDPGMELHLIHYSYGVNSTEKGDLSSESTVSRIRTEHFPLTLESARPSHTSQYLCAGSGSAKNIQYFGAGTRLSVL.

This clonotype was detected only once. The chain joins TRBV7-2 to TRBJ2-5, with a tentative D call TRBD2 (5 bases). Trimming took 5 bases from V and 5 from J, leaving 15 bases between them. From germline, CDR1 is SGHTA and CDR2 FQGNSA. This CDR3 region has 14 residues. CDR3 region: CASSLNVPGETQYF. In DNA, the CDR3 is TGTGCCAGCAGCCTCAACGTTCCGGGGGAGACCCAGTACTTC.

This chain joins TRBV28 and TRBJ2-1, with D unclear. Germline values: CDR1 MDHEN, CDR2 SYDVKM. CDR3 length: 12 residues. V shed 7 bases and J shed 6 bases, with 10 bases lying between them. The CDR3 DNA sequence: TGTGCCAGCAAGACGCCGGTCAATGAGCAGTTCTTC. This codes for CASKTPVNEQFF. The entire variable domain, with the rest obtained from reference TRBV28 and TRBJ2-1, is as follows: DVKVTQSSRYLVKRTGEKVFLECVQDMDHENMFWYRQDPGLGLRLIYFSYDVKMKEKGDIPEGYSVSREKKERFSLILESASTNQTSMYLCASKTPVNEQFFGPGTRLTVL.

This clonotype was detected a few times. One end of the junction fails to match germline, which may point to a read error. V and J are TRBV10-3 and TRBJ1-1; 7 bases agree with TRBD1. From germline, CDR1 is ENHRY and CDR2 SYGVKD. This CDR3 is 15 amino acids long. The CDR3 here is CAISKSTGQDTEAFF. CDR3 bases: TGTGCCATCAGTAAGTCGACAGGGCAGGACACTGAAGCTTTCTTT.

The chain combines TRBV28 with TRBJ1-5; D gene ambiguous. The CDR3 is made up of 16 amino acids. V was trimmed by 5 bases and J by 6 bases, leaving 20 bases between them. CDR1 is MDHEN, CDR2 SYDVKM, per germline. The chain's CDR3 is CASSLPSSSGLQPQHF. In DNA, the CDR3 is TGTGCCAGCAGTCTACCATCCTCAAGCGGTCTTCAGCCCCAGCATTTT. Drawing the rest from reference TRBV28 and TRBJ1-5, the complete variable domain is DVKVTQSSRYLVKRTGEKVFLECVQDMDHENMFWYRQDPGLGLRLIYFSYDVKMKEKGDIPEGYSVSREKKERFSLILESASTNQTSMYLCASSLPSSSGLQPQHFGDGTRLSIL.

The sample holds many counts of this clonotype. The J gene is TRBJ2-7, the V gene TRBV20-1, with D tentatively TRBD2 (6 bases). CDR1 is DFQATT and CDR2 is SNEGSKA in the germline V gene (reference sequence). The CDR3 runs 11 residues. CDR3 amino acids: CGWDSDYEQYF. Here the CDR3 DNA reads TGCGGATGGGACTCTGACTACGAGCAGTACTTC.

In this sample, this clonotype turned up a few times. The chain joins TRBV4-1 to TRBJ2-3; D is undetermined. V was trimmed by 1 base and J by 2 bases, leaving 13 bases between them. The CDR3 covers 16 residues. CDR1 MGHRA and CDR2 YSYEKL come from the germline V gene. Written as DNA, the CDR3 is TGCGCCAGCAGCCAAGGGCAAGTGACCAACACAGATACGCAGTATTTT. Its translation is CASSQGQVTNTDTQYF.

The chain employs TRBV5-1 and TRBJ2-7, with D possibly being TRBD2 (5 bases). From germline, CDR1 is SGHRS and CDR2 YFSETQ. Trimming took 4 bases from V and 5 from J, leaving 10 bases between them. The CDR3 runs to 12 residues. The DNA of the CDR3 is TGCGCCAGCAGCCCCGACGGGGACGAGCAGTACTTC. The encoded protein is CASSPDGDEQYF.

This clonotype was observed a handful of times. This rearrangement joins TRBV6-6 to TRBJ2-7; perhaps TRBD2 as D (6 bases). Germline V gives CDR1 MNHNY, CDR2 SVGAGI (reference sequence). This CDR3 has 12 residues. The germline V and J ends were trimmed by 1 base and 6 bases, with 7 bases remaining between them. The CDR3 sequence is CASSYWEAEQYF. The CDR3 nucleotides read TGTGCCAGCAGTTACTGGGAGGCCGAGCAGTACTTC.